These 3 T cell receptor beta chains originate from one sample sequenced in a study. Via MiXCR, TCRdb re-called the 5' RACE reads, giving one row per CDR3 protein. The table records 30,000 to 40,000 distinct CDR3 sequences, about a quarter of them present only once. The material sequenced was naive CD4+ T cells sorted from a lymph node. As to subset: naive CD4+ T cells, CD4+CD45RA+CD25-. The source is a female donor with breast cancer.

This clonotype turned up a few times. At one end, the junction sequence differs from germline, possibly due to a read error. The CDR3 reads CASSKGAGSRSGNTIYF. Here the CDR3 DNA reads TGTGCCAGCAGCAAAGGGGCAGGGAGCCGCTCTGGAAACACCATATACTTT. V usage is TRBV28 and J usage is TRBJ1-3; weak D call: TRBD1 (5 bases). Germline V gene lookup returns CDR1 MDHEN and CDR2 SYDVKM. The CDR3 is 17 residues long.

The sample holds a few counts of this clonotype. The rearrangement uses TRBV27 and TRBJ2-2; D unresolved. Trimming stripped 7 bases from V and 3 bases from J, with 3 bases between. CDR3 length: 11 amino acids. Germline CDR1 reads MNHEY; CDR2 reads SMNVEV (reference sequence). This chain's CDR3 is CASMYTGELFF. The CDR3 DNA reads as TGTGCCAGCATGTACACCGGGGAGCTGTTTTTT.

Of note for this clonotype: A much larger clone differs from this one at a single base, so this may be a read error. Because the CDR3 is missing its conserved closing phenylalanine or tryptophan, this is likely a read error. The DNA of the CDR3 is TGTGCCAGCAGTTCACCCCGGACTAGCGGGAGTTACGAGCAGTACCTC. Translation gives CASSSPRTSGSYEQYL. This chain joins TRBV28 and TRBJ2-7, with 13 bases that match TRBD2. The germline V gene has CDR1 MDHEN and CDR2 SYDVKM. This CDR3 has 16 residues. V lost 4 bases and J lost 4; bases outside the gene matches: 7.